Each of the 10 T cell receptor beta chains below was sequenced from the same sample in a study of blood T cell repertoires in COVID-19. Method: immunoSEQ multiplex PCR; TCRdb's copy keeps in-frame clones and lacks some. The sample carries around 160,000 clones, 80% recorded once. The source material was peripheral blood. These receptors originate from a man between 60 and 75 years old with active or convalescent COVID-19.

The chain joins TRBV6-5 to TRBJ2-2, with unresolved D. The CDR3 runs to 12 residues. CDR1 is MNHEY and CDR2 is SVGAGI in the germline V gene. V lost 7 bases and J lost 6, with 9 bases in between. CDR3 in amino acids: CASTSYPGELFF. CDR3 nucleotide sequence: TGTGCCAGCACCTCGTATCCCGGGGAGCTGTTTTTT.

The V call is TRBV3-1 (or the pseudogene TRBV3-2), the J call TRBJ2-1; 11 bases agree with TRBD2. V trimming: 1 base; J trimming: 1 base; junction bases outside the gene matches: 6. The CDR3 covers 18 residues. Germline V gives CDR1 LGHDT, CDR2 YNNKEL (reference sequence). CDR3 DNA: TGTGCCAGCAGCCAAGGCCTCCTAGCGGGAGGATCCTACAATGAGCAGTTCTTC. Its protein product is CASSQGLLAGGSYNEQFF.

The chain has TRBV3-1 (or the pseudogene TRBV3-2) and TRBJ1-1; no clear D. This CDR3 has 12 residues. The germline V gene encodes CDR1 LGHDT and CDR2 YNNKEL (reference sequence). V was clipped by 4 bases and J by 6 bases, with 9 bases between them. CDR3 DNA sequence: TGTGCCAGCAGCCCCCATGAGTCTGAAGCTTTCTTT. This gives the protein CASSPHESEAFF.

The sample holds one count of this clone. V gene TRBV28 combines with J gene TRBJ2-7; no firm D call. The V end lost 5 bases, the J end lost 2 bases, and 10 bases lay between the germline ends. CDR1 and CDR2 from the germline V gene are MDHEN and SYDVKM. The CDR3 is 13 amino acids. CDR3 DNA sequence: TGTGCCAGCAGTATTACACTAACCTACGAGCAGTACTTC. This translates into CASSITLTYEQYF.

In its sample, this clone was seen a few times. The chain uses TRBV28 and TRBJ2-1; D is possibly TRBD1 (5 bases). Germline V gives CDR1 MDHEN, CDR2 SYDVKM. V lost 6 bases and J lost 7, with 28 bases in between. CDR3 length: 18 amino acids. The CDR3 loop reads CASRAYHRSRARSNEQFF. In DNA, the CDR3 is TGTGCCAGCAGAGCCTACCACAGGAGCCGGGCCCGATCAAATGAGCAGTTCTTC. Full variable domain (outside the CDR3, taken from reference TRBV28 and TRBJ2-1): DVKVTQSSRYLVKRTGEKVFLECVQDMDHENMFWYRQDPGLGLRLIYFSYDVKMKEKGDIPEGYSVSREKKERFSLILESASTNQTSMYLCASRAYHRSRARSNEQFFGPGTRLTVL.

The chain employs TRBV7-2 and TRBJ1-1; no firm D call. Trimming cost V 8 bases and J 11 bases, with 21 bases left between them. CDR3 length equals 13 residues. Germline assignment: CDR1 SGHTA and CDR2 FQGNSA. The CDR3 sequence: CASVKPSVGSAFF. The CDR3 nucleotides read TGTGCCAGCGTGAAACCCTCAGTCGGGTCGGCTTTCTTT.

The chain couples TRBV5-5 to TRBJ1-6; no definite D call. The CDR3 is 15 residues long. Germline CDR1 and CDR2: SGHKS and YYEKEE (reference sequence). V was pared by 0 bases and J by 10 bases, with 14 bases between. CDR3 nucleotide sequence: TGTGCCAGCAGCTTGGCCAGGTCGGCAATATCACCCCTCCACTTT. Translating it yields CASSLARSAISPLHF.

The J gene is TRBJ1-1, the V gene TRBV7-9; possible D gene TRBD1, 6 bases. Between the trimmed V and J ends, which lost 5 bases and 4 bases, there was a span of 11 bases. Germline lookup yields CDR1 SEHNR and CDR2 FQNEAQ (reference sequence). The CDR3 covers 13 residues. The CDR3 loop is CASSLQGGTEAFF. The DNA for the CDR3 is TGTGCCAGCAGCCTGCAAGGGGGCACTGAAGCTTTCTTT. The full variable domain, rest sourced from reference TRBV7-9 and TRBJ1-1, is DTGVSQNPRHKITKRGQNVTFRCDPISEHNRLYWYRQTLGQGPEFLTYFQNEAQLEKSRLLSDRFSAERPKGSFSTLEIQRTEQGDSAMYLCASSLQGGTEAFFGQGTRLTVV.

The V and J genes are TRBV7-3 and TRBJ2-2; 8 nucleotides agree with TRBD1. V shed 5 bases, J shed 4 bases, and the junction held 6 bases outside the gene matches. CDR1 is SGHTA, CDR2 FQGTGA, per germline. The CDR3 extends over 15 amino acids. In DNA form, the CDR3 reads TGTGCCAGCAGCCCAACAGGGGGTGGCACCGGGGAGCTGTTTTTT. Amino acid sequence: CASSPTGGGTGELFF.

This clone occurred once. The rearrangement joins TRBV6-6 to TRBJ1-4, with 9 bases identical to TRBD1. Germline V gene lookup returns CDR1 MNHNY and CDR2 SVGAGI (reference sequence). The V and J ends lost 5 bases and 5 bases, in that order; junction bases with no gene match: 6. The length of the CDR3 is 15 residues. CDR3 in amino acids: CASSPSGQGNEKLFF. The DNA of the CDR3 is TGTGCCAGCAGTCCCTCAGGACAGGGGAATGAAAAACTGTTTTTT.